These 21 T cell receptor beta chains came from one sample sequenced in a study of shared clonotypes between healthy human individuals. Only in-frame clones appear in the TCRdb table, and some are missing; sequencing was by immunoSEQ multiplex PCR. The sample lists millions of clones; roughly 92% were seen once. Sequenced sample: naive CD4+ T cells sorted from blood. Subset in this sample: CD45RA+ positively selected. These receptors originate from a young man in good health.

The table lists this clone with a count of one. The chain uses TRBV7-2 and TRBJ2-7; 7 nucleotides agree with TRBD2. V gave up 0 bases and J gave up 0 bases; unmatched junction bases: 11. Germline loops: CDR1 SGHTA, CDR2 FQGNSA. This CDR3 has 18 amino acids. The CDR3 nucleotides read TGTGCCAGCAGCTTAGCTAATAGTGGAGCGGGAAGCTCCTACGAGCAGTACTTC. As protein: CASSLANSGAGSSYEQYF. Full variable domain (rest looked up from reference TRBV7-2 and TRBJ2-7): GAGVSQSPSNKVTEKGKDVELRCDPISGHTALYWYRQSLGQGLEFLIYFQGNSAPDKSGLPSDRFSAERTGGSVSTLTIQRTQQEDSAVYLCASSLANSGAGSSYEQYFGPGTRLTVT.

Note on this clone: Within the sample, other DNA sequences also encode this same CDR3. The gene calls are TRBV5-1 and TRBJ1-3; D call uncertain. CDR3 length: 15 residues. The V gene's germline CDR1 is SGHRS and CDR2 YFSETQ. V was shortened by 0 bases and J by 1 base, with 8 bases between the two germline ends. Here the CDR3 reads CASSLDGSSGNTIYF. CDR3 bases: TGCGCCAGCAGCTTGGATGGGTCTTCTGGAAACACCATATATTTT.

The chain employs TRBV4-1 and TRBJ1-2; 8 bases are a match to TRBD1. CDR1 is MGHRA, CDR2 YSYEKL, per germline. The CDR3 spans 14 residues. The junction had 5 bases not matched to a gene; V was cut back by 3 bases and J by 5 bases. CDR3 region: CASSHGQGFYGYTF. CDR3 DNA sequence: TGCGCCAGCAGCCACGGACAGGGCTTTTATGGCTACACCTTC.

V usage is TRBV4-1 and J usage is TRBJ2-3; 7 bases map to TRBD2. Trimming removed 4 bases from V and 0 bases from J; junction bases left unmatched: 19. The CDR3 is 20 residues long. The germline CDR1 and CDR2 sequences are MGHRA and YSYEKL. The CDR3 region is CASSPILARGEGLSTDTQYF. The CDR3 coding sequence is TGCGCCAGCAGCCCTATTCTAGCTCGGGGGGAAGGCCTTAGCACAGATACGCAGTATTTT.

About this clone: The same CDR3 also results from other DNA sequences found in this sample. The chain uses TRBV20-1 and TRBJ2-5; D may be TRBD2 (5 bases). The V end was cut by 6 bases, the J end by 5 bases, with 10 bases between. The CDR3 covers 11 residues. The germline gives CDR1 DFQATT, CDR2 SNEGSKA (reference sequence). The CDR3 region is CSASTGETQYF. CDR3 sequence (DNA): TGCAGTGCCAGCACGGGGGAGACCCAGTACTTC.

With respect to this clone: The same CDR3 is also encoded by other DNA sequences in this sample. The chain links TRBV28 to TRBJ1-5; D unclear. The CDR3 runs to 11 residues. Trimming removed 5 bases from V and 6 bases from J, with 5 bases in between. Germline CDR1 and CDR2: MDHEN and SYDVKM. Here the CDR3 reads CASSPGQPQHF. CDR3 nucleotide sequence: TGTGCCAGCAGTCCGGGTCAGCCCCAGCATTTT. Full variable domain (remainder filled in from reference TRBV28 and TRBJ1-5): DVKVTQSSRYLVKRTGEKVFLECVQDMDHENMFWYRQDPGLGLRLIYFSYDVKMKEKGDIPEGYSVSREKKERFSLILESASTNQTSMYLCASSPGQPQHFGDGTRLSIL.

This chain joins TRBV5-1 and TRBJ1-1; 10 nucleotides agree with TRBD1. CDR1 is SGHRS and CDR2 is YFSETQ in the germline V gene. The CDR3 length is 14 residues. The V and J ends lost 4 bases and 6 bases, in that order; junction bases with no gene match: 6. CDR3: CASSQTGGEAEAFF. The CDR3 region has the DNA TGCGCCAGCAGCCAGACAGGGGGCGAGGCTGAAGCTTTCTTT.

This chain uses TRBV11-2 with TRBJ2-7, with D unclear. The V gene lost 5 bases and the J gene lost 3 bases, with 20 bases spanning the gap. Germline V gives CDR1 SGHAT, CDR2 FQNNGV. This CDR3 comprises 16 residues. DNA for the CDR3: TGTGCCAGCAGCGTAGGCAACGCGGCTACGGACTACGAGCAGTACTTC. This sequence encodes CASSVGNAATDYEQYF.

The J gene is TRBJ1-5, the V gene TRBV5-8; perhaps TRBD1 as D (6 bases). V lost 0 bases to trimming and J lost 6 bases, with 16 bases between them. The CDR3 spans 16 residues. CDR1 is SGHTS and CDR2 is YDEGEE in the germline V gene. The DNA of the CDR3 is TGTGCCAGCAGCTTGGAGACAGGTGCCCGGGGTCAGCCCCAGCATTTT. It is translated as CASSLETGARGQPQHF.

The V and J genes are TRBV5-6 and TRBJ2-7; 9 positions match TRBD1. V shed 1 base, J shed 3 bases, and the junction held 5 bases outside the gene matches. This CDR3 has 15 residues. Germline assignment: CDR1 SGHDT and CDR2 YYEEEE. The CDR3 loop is CASSLPGTGFYEQYF. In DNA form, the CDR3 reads TGTGCCAGCAGCTTGCCCGGGACAGGGTTCTACGAGCAGTACTTC.

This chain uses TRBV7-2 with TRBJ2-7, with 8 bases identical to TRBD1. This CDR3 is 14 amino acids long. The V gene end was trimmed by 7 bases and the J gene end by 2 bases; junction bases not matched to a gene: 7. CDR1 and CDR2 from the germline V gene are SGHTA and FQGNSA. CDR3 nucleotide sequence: TGTGCCAGCACCCGACAGGGGTCGACCTACGAGCAGTACTTC. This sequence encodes CASTRQGSTYEQYF.

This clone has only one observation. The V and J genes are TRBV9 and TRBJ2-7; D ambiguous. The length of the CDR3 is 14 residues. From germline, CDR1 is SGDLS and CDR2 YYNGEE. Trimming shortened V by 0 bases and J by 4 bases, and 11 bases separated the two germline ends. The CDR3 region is CASSVGGTEYEQYF. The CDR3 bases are TGTGCCAGCAGCGTAGGGGGAACAGAATACGAGCAGTACTTC.

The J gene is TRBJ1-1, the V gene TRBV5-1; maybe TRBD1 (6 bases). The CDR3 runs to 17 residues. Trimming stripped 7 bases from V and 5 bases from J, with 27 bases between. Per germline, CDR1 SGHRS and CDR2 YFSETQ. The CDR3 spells CASLVEALQGGSTEAFF. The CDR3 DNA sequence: TGCGCCAGCTTGGTGGAGGCTTTACAGGGAGGGAGTACTGAAGCTTTCTTT.

In nucleotides, the CDR3 is TGTGCCAGTATGAGGGGGGCAGTTAATAGCAATCAGCCCCAGCATTTT. Its protein is CASMRGAVNSNQPQHF. The chain combines TRBV19 with TRBJ1-5; D might be TRBD1 (6 bases). V shed 7 bases and J shed 0 bases, with 16 bases lying between them. Looked up from germline, CDR1 is LNHDA and CDR2 is SQIVND (reference sequence). The CDR3 totals 16 residues.

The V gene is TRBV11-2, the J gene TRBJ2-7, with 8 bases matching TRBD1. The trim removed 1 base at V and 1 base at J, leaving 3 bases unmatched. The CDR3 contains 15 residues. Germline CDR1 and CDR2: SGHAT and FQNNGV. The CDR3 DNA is TGTGCCAGCAGCTTAGCGCGGGACAGGTCCTACGAGCAGTACTTC. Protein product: CASSLARDRSYEQYF.

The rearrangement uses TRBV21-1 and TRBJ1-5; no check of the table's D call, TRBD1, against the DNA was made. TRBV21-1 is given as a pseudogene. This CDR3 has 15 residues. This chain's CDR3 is CASGTGKLSNQPQHF. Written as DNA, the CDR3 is TGTGCCAGCGGGACAGGCAAACTTAGCAATCAGCCCCAGCATTTT.

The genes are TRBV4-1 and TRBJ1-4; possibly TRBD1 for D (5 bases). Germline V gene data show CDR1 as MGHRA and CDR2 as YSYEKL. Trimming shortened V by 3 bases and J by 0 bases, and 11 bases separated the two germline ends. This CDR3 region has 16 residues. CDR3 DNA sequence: TGCGCCAGCAGCCAGGTGGGGCGTGCAACTAATGAAAAACTGTTTTTT. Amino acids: CASSQVGRATNEKLFF.

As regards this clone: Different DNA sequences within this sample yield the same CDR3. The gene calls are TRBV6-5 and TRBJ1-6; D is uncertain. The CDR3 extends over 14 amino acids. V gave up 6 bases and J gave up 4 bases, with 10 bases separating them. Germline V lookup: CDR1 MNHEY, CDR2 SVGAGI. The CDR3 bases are TGTGCCAGCAGACGCGACGGATATAATTCACCCCTCCACTTT. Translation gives CASRRDGYNSPLHF.

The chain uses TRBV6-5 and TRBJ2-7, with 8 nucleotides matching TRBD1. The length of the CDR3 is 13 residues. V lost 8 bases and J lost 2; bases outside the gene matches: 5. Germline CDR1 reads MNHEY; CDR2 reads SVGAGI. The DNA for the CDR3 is TGTGCCAGCGCGAACAGGGGGACCTACGAGCAGTACTTC. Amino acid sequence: CASANRGTYEQYF.

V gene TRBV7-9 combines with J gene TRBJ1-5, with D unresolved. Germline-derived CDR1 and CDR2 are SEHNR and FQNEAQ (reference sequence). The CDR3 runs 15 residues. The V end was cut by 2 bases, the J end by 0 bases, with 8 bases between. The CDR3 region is CASSLNGDSNQPQHF. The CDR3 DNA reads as TGTGCCAGCAGCTTAAACGGGGATAGCAATCAGCCCCAGCATTTT. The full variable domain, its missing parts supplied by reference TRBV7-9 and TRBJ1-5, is DTGVSQNPRHKITKRGQNVTFRCDPISEHNRLYWYRQTLGQGPEFLTYFQNEAQLEKSRLLSDRFSAERPKGSFSTLEIQRTEQGDSAMYLCASSLNGDSNQPQHFGDGTRLSIL.

CDR3 region: CASTPGAGAYNEQFF. Here the CDR3 DNA reads TGTGCCAGCACCCCGGGGGCGGGGGCTTACAATGAGCAGTTCTTC. The rearrangement links TRBV6-1 to TRBJ2-1; a weak D match, TRBD2 (7 bases). CDR3 size: 15 residues. Germline CDR1 MNHNS, CDR2 SASEGT. Between the trimmed V and J ends, which lost 7 bases and 4 bases, there was a span of 17 bases.